These T cell receptor beta chains were read from a single sample in a study of blood T cell repertoires in COVID-19. Here immunoSEQ multiplex PCR was the method, and the copy in TCRdb shows in-frame clones only, minus some. The sample carries roughly 160,000 clones, 65% to 90% recorded once. The specimen sequenced was peripheral blood. The source of these receptors is a man between 60 and 70 years old with acute or convalescent COVID-19. CDR3s include the opening cysteine and the closing phenylalanine or tryptophan. The D gene is left open where the match is weak. A row's size may be missing; if present it is once, few, many or a size class.

j_call: TRBJ2-3
clone_size: -
v_call: TRBV29-1
d_call: TRBD2
cdr3_nt: TGCAGCGTTGGTCCCGGGACTAGCGGGAGTGGGGATACGCAGTATTTT
cdr3_aa: CSVGPGTSGSGDTQYF

j_call: TRBJ2-3
clone_size: -
v_call: TRBV20-1
d_call: -
cdr3_nt: TGCAGTGGCCTCGCGGTAGATACGCAGTATTTT
cdr3_aa: CSGLAVDTQYF

j_call: TRBJ1-2
clone_size: -
v_call: TRBV30
d_call: TRBD1
cdr3_nt: TGTGCCTGGAGTGTACTTGGGACAGGGATCGATGGCTACACCTTC
cdr3_aa: CAWSVLGTGIDGYTF

j_call: TRBJ2-7
clone_size: few
v_call: TRBV4-2
d_call: TRBD2
cdr3_nt: TGTGCCAGCAGCCAAGATCCCTTCGCGGGAGCTTGGTACTTC
cdr3_aa: CASSQDPFAGAWYF

j_call: TRBJ2-2
clone_size: -
v_call: TRBV15
d_call: TRBD2
cdr3_nt: TGTGCCACCAGCGGAATGATCACTAGCGGGGCCGGGGAGCTGTTTTTT
cdr3_aa: CATSGMITSGAGELFF

j_call: TRBJ2-1
clone_size: -
v_call: TRBV5-1
d_call: TRBD2
cdr3_nt: TGCGCCAGCAGCGGAGCGGGAGTTCGGGTCGGGGGCAATGAGCAGTTCTTC
cdr3_aa: CASSGAGVRVGGNEQFF

j_call: TRBJ2-7
clone_size: -
v_call: TRBV13
d_call: TRBD2
cdr3_nt: TGTGCCAGCAGCCCATGGGCTAGCGGGAGTTACGAGCAGTACTTC
cdr3_aa: CASSPWASGSYEQYF

j_call: TRBJ2-7
clone_size: -
v_call: TRBV29-1
d_call: TRBD1
cdr3_nt: TGCAGCGTTGAAAGCGGCAGGGGGCGCGAGCAGTACTTC
cdr3_aa: CSVESGRGREQYF

j_call: TRBJ2-3
clone_size: -
v_call: TRBV19
d_call: TRBD2
cdr3_nt: TGTGCCAGTAGTGACCTAGCGGGAGGTACAGATACGCAGTATTTT
cdr3_aa: CASSDLAGGTDTQYF

j_call: TRBJ1-6
clone_size: -
v_call: TRBV28
d_call: -
cdr3_nt: TGTGCCAGCAGTCCTCGACAGCTTGGTTCACCCCTCCACTTT
cdr3_aa: CASSPRQLGSPLHF

j_call: TRBJ2-1
clone_size: -
v_call: TRBV5-1
d_call: TRBD2
cdr3_nt: TGCGCCAGCAGCTTAGGACTAGCGGCCCACAATGAGCAGTTCTTC
cdr3_aa: CASSLGLAAHNEQFF

j_call: TRBJ2-3
clone_size: few
v_call: TRBV6-6
d_call: TRBD1
cdr3_nt: TGTGCCAGCAGACCCGGACAGGGTCCGCAGTATTTT
cdr3_aa: CASRPGQGPQYF

j_call: TRBJ1-2
clone_size: -
v_call: TRBV18
d_call: TRBD1
cdr3_nt: TGTGCCAGCTCACCCAATCGGGACAGCCGTGGGGGCTACACCTTC
cdr3_aa: CASSPNRDSRGGYTF

j_call: TRBJ1-1
clone_size: -
v_call: TRBV7-3
d_call: -
cdr3_nt: TGTGCCAGCAGCTCACAGAAGAACACTGAAGCTTTCTTT
cdr3_aa: CASSSQKNTEAFF

j_call: TRBJ2-1
clone_size: -
v_call: TRBV19
d_call: -
cdr3_nt: TGTGCCAGTAGTATGAAGGGGCCCTCCCTCTACAATGAGCAGTTCTTC
cdr3_aa: CASSMKGPSLYNEQFF

j_call: TRBJ1-4
clone_size: -
v_call: TRBV9
d_call: -
cdr3_nt: TGTGCCAGCAGCGCGGCCGGACAGCTAAATGAAAAACTGTTTTTT
cdr3_aa: CASSAAGQLNEKLFF